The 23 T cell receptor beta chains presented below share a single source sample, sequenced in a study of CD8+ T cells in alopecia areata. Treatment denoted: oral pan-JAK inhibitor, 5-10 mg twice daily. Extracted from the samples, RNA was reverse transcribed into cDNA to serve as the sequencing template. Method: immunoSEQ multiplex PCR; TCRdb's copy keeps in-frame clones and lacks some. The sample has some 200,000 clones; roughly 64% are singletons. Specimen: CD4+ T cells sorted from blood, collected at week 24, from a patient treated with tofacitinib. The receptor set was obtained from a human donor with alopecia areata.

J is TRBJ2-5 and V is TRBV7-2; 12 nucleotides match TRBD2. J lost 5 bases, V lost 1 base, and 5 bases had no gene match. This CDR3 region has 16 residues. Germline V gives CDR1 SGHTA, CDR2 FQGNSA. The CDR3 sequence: CASSLGLAGAGETQYF. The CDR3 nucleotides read TGTGCCAGCAGCTTAGGACTAGCGGGAGCTGGGGAGACCCAGTACTTC.

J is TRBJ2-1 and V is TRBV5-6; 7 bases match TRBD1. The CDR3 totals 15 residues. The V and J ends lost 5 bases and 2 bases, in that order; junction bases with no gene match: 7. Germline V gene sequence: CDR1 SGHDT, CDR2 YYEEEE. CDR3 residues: CASREGQPAYNEQFF. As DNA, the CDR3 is TGTGCCAGCAGAGAGGGACAGCCAGCCTACAATGAGCAGTTCTTC.

The CDR3 sequence is CAWSSGGRYYEQYF. The DNA for the CDR3 is TGTGCCTGGAGTTCCGGGGGCCGGTACTACGAGCAGTACTTC. This rearrangement joins TRBV30 to TRBJ2-7; D could derive from TRBD1 or TRBD2 (6 bases each). CDR3 length: 14 amino acids. V gave up 2 bases and J gave up 3 bases, with 14 bases separating them. Germline CDR1 is GTSNPN and CDR2 is SVGIG (reference sequence).

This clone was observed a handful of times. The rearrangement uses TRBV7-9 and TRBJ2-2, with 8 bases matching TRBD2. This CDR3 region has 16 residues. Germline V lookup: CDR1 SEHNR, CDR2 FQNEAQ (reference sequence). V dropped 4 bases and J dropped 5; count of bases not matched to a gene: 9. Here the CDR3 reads CASSSLTSVRTGELFF. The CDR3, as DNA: TGTGCCAGCAGCTCCCTGACTAGCGTTCGGACCGGGGAGCTGTTTTTT.

The CDR3 DNA reads as TGTGCCAGCAGCTTAGGTCCCGGCTTCACAGATACGCAGTATTTT. It yields the protein CASSLGPGFTDTQYF. V and J are TRBV7-2 and TRBJ2-3; D unclear. Germline V CDR1 and CDR2: SGHTA, FQGNSA. Trimming took off 1 base at V and 2 bases at J, with 10 bases between the two ends. CDR3 length equals 15 residues.

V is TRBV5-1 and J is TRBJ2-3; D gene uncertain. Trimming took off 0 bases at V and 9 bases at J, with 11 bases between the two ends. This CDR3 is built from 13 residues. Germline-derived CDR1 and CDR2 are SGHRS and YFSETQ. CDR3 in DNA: TGCGCCAGCAGCTTGGAGCTAGGACGGACGCAGTATTTT. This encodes CASSLELGRTQYF.

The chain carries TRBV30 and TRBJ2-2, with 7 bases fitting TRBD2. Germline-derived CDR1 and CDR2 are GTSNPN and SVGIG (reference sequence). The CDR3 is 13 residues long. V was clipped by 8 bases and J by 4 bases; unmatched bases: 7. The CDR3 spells CALGRFSTGELFF. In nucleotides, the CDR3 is TGTGCCCTCGGGAGGTTTTCCACCGGGGAGCTGTTTTTT.

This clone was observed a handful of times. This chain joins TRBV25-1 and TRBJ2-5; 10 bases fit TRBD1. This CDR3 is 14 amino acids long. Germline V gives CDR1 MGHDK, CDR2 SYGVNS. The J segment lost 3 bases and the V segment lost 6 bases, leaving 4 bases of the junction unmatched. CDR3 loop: CASRSDRGEETQYF. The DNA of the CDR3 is TGTGCCAGCAGATCGGACAGGGGGGAAGAGACCCAGTACTTC.

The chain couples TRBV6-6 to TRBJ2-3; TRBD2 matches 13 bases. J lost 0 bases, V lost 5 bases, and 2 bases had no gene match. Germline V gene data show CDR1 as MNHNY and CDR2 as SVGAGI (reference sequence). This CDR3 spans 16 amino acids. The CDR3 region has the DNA TGTGCCAGCAGTAAGGGACTAGCGGGGAGCACAGATACGCAGTATTTT. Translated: CASSKGLAGSTDTQYF.

The CDR3 DNA is TGCAGTGCCGCGGGGGAGACCCAGTACTTC. It translates to CSAAGETQYF. The V and J genes are TRBV20-1 and TRBJ2-5; tentatively, D is TRBD2 (6 bases). The CDR3 totals 10 residues. Per the germline V gene, CDR1 is DFQATT and CDR2 is SNEGSKA (reference sequence). V was pared by 6 bases and J by 5 bases, with 7 bases between.

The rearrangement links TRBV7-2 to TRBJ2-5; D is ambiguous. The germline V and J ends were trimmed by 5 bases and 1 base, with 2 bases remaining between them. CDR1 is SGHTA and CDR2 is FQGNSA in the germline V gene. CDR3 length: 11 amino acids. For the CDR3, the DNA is TGTGCCAGCAGCCCCCAAGAGACCCAGTACTTC. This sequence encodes CASSPQETQYF.

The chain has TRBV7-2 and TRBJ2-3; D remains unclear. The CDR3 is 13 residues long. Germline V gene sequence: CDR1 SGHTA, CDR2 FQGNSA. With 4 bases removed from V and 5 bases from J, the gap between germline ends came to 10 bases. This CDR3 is CASSSGVLDTQYF. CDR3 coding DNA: TGTGCCAGCAGCTCGGGTGTACTAGATACGCAGTATTTT.

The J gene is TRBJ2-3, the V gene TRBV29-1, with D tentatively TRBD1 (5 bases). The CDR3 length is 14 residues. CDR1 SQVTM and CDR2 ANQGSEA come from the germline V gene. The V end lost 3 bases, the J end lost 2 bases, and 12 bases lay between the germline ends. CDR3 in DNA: TGCAGCGTTGAGTGGGCAGGGTTCACAGATACGCAGTATTTT. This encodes CSVEWAGFTDTQYF.

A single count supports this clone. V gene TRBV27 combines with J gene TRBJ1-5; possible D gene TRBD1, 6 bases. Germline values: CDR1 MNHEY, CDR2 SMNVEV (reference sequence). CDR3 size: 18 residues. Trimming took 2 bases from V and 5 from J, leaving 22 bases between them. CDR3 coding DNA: TGTGCCAGCAGTTTAAAGCCACAGGGACCCCGCCCCCATCAGCCCCAGCATTTT. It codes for CASSLKPQGPRPHQPQHF.

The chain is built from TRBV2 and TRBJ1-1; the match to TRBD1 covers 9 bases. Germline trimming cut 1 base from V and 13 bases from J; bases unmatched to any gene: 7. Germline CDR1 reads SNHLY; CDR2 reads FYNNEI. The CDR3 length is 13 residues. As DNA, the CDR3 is TGTGCCAGCAGTGAAGGGGGGACAGGGTTTCGTTTCTTT. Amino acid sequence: CASSEGGTGFRFF.

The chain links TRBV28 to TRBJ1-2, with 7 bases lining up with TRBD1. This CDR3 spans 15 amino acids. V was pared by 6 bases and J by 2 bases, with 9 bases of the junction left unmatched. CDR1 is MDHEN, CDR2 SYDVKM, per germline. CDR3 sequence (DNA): TGTGCCAGCAGCTCCCCGACAGGGCCCAACTATGGCTACACCTTC. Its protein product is CASSSPTGPNYGYTF.

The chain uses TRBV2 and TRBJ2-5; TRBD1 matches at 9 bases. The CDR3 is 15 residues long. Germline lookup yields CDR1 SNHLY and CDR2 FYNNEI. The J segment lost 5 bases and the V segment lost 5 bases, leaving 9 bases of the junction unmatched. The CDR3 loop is CASSLGQGTSETQYF. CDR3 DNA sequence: TGTGCCAGCAGTCTTGGACAGGGGACTTCGGAGACCCAGTACTTC.

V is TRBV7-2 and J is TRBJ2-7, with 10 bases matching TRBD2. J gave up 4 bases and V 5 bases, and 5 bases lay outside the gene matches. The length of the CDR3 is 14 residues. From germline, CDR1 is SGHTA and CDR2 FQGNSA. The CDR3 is CASSQSGGVYEQYF. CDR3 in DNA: TGTGCCAGCAGCCAAAGCGGGGGGGTTTACGAGCAGTACTTC. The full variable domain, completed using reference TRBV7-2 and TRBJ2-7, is GAGVSQSPSNKVTEKGKDVELRCDPISGHTALYWYRQSLGQGLEFLIYFQGNSAPDKSGLPSDRFSAERTGGSVSTLTIQRTQQEDSAVYLCASSQSGGVYEQYFGPGTRLTVT.

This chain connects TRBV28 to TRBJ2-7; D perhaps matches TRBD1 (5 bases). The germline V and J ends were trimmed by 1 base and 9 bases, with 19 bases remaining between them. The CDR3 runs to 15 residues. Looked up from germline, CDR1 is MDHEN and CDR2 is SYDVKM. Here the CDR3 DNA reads TGTGCCAGCAGTTTATTCCAAGGGGCCCTTACGGGGCAGTACTTC. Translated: CASSLFQGALTGQYF.

This CDR3 reads CASSLAAGVHEQYF. The CDR3 DNA reads TGCGCCAGCAGCTTGGCCGCGGGCGTCCACGAGCAGTACTTC. The rearrangement uses TRBV5-1 and TRBJ2-7; D is possibly TRBD2 (5 bases). The CDR3 covers 14 residues. CDR1 is SGHRS, CDR2 YFSETQ, per germline. With 0 bases removed from V and 5 bases from J, the gap between germline ends came to 12 bases.

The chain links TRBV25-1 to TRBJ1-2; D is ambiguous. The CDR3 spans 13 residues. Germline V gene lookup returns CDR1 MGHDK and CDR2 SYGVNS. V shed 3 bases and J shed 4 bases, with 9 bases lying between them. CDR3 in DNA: TGTGCCAGCAGTGATCCGCCCACCTATGGCTACACCTTC. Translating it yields CASSDPPTYGYTF.

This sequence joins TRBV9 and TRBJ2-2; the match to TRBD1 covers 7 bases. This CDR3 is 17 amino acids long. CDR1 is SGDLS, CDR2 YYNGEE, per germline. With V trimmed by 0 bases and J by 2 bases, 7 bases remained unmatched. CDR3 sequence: CASSVGLGQSNTGELFF. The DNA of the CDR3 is TGTGCCAGCAGCGTAGGGTTGGGACAGTCCAACACCGGGGAGCTGTTTTTT.

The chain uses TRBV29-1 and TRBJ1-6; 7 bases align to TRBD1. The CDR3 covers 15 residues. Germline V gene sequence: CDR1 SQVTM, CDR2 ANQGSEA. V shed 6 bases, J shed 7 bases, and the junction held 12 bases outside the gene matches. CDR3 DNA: TGCAGCGTGATGGTGTCAGGGGGATTAAATTCACCCCTCCACTTT. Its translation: CSVMVSGGLNSPLHF.